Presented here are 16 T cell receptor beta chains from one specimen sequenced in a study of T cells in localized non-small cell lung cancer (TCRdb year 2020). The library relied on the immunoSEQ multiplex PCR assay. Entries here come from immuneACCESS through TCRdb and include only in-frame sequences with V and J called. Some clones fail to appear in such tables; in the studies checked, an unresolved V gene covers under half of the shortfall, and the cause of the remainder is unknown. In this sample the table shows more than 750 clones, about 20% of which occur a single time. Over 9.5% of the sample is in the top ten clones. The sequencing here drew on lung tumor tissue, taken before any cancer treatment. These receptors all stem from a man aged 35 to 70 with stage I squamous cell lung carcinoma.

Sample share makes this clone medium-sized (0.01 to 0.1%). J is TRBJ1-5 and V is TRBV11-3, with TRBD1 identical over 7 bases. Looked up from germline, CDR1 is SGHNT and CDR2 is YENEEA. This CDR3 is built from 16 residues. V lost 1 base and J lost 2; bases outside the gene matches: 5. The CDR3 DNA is TGTGCCAGCAGCTTAGGGATAGGGGGCGGCAATCAGCCCCAGCATTTT. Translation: CASSLGIGGGNQPQHF.

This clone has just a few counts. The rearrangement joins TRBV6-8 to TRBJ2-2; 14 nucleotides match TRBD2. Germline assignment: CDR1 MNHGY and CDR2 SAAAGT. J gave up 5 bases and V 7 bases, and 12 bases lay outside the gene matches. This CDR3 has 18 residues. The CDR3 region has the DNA TGTGCCAGCATTCCCGGACTAGCGGGGGGCTGGGGGACCGGGGAGCTGTTTTTT. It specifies CASIPGLAGGWGTGELFF.

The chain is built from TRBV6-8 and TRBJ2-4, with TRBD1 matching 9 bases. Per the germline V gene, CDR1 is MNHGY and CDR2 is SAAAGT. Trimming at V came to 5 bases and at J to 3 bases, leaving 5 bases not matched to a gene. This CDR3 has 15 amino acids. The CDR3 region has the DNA TGTGCCAGCAGTACCCCGACAGGGGGCAAAAACATTCAGTACTTC. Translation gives CASSTPTGGKNIQYF.

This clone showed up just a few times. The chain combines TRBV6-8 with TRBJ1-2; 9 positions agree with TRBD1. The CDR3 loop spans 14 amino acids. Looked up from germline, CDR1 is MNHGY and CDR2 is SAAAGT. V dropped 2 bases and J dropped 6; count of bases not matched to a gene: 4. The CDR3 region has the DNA TGTGCCAGCAGTTACACCGGGACAGGGAATGGCTACACCTTC. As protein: CASSYTGTGNGYTF.

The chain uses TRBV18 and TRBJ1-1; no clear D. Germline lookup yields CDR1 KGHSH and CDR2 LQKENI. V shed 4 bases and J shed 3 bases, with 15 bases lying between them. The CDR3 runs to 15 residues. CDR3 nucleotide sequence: TGTGCCAGCTCACTCATGAGGGCTAAGGACACTGAAGCTTTCTTT. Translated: CASSLMRAKDTEAFF.

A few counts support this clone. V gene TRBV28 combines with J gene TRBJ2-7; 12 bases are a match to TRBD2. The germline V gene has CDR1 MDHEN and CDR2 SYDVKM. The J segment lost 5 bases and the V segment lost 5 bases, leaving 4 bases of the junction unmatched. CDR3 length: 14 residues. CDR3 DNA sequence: TGTGCCAGCAGTCTAGCGGGGGGGCAACACGAGCAGTACTTC. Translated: CASSLAGGQHEQYF.

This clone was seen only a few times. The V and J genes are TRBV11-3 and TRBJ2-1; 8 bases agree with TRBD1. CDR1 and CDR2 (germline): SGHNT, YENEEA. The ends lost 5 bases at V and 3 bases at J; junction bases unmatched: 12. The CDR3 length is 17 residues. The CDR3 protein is CASSPKPGGLSYNEQFF. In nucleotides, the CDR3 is TGTGCCAGCAGCCCTAAACCAGGGGGCTTAAGCTACAATGAGCAGTTCTTC.

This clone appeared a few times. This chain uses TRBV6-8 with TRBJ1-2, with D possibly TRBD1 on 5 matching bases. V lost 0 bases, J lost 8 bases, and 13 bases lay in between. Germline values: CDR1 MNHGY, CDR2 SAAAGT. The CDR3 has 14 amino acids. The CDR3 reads CASSYSSGREGYTF. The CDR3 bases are TGTGCCAGCAGTTACTCATCGGGCAGGGAGGGCTACACCTTC.

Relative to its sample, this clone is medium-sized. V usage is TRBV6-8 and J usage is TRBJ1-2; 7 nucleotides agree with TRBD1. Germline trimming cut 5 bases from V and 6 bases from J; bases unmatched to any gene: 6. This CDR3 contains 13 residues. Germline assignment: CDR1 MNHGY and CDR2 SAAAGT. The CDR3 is CASSPQGGNGYTF. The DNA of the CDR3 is TGTGCCAGCAGTCCCCAGGGGGGGAATGGCTACACCTTC.

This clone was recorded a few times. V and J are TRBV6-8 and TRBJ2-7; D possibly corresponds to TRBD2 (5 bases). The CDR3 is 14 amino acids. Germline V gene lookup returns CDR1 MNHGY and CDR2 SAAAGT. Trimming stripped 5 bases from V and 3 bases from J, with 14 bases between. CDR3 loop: CASSLSSEGYEQYF. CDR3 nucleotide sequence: TGTGCCAGCAGTCTTAGCTCCGAGGGCTACGAGCAGTACTTC.

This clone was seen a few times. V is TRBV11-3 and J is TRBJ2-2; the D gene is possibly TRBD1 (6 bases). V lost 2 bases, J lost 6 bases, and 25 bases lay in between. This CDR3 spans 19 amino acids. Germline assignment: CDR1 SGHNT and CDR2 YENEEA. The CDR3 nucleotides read TGTGCCAGCAGCTTACCCTATCCCCGGACAGAGGGGCGATCCGGGGAGCTGTTTTTT. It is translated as CASSLPYPRTEGRSGELFF. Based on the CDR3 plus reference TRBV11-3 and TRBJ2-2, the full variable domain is EAGVVQSPRYKIIEKKQPVAFWCNPISGHNTLYWYLQNLGQGPELLIRYENEEAVDDSQLPKDRFSAERLKGVDSTLKIQPAELGDSAVYLCASSLPYPRTEGRSGELFFGEGSRLTVL.

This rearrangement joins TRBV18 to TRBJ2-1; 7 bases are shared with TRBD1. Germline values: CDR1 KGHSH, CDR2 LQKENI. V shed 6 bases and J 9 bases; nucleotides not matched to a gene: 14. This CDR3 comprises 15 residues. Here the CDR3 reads CASSRPDRVEGEQFF. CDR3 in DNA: TGTGCCAGCTCCCGACCAGACAGGGTTGAAGGTGAGCAGTTCTTC.

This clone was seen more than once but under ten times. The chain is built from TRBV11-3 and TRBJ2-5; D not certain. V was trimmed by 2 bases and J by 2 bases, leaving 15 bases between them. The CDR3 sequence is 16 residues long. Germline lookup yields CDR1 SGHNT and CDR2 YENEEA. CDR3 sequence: CASSLKMVGLQETQYF. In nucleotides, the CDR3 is TGTGCCAGCAGCTTAAAAATGGTTGGGCTGCAAGAGACCCAGTACTTC.

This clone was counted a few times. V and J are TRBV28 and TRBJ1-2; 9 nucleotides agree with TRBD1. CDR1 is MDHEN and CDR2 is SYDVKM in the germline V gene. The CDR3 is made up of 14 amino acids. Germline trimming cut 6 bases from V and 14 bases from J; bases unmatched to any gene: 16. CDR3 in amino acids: CASSLSGTGKFGTF. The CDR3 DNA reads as TGTGCCAGCAGCTTGAGCGGGACAGGGAAGTTTGGTACCTTC.

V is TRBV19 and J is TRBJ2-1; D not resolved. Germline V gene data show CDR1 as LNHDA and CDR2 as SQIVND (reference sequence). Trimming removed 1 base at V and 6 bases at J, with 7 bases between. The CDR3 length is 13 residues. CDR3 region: CASSIGHRNEQFF. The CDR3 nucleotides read TGTGCCAGTAGTATAGGCCACCGCAATGAGCAGTTCTTC. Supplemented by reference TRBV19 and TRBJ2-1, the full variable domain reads DGGITQSPKYLFRKEGQNVTLSCEQNLNHDAMYWYRQDPGQGLRLIYYSQIVNDFQKGDIAEGYSVSREKKESFPLTVTSAQKNPTAFYLCASSIGHRNEQFFGPGTRLTVL.

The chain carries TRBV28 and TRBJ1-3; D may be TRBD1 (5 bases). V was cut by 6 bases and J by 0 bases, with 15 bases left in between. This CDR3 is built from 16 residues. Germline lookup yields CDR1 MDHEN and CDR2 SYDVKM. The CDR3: CASSTRGLLSGNTIYF. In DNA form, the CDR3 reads TGTGCCAGCAGCACCCGGGGACTGCTCTCTGGAAACACCATATATTTT.